Following are 14 T cell receptor beta chains from one sample sequenced in a study of PD-1 blockade in classical Hodgkin lymphoma. Sequenced by immunoSEQ multiplex PCR; TCRdb stores in-frame clones only, minus some. The sample shows 17,000 or so clones, around four fifths of them seen only once. Time point given: newly diagnosed, previously untreated cHL patient sample. Sequences were obtained from peripheral blood mononuclear cells (PBMCs). These receptors all stem from a human donor with classical Hodgkin lymphoma.

This sequence joins TRBV2 and TRBJ1-5; possible D gene TRBD1, 5 bases. V shed 8 bases and J shed 3 bases, with 17 bases lying between them. Germline V gene data show CDR1 as SNHLY and CDR2 as FYNNEI. CDR3 length: 15 residues. The CDR3: CASHFMAGSNQPQHF. In DNA form, the CDR3 reads TGTGCCAGCCATTTTATGGCAGGGTCCAATCAGCCCCAGCATTTT.

This chain connects TRBV19 to TRBJ1-1; no clear D gene. This CDR3 comprises 11 residues. V shed 3 bases and J shed 8 bases, with 7 bases lying between them. The germline V gene has CDR1 LNHDA and CDR2 SQIVND (reference sequence). CDR3 nucleotides: TGTGCCAGTAGTATGCGGAGAGAAGCTTTCTTT. Translation gives CASSMRREAFF.

This clone was observed a few times. This chain links TRBV15 with TRBJ2-7; D ambiguous. V gave up 0 bases and J gave up 2 bases, with 8 bases separating them. CDR1 and CDR2 from the germline V gene are LNHNV and YYDKDF (reference sequence). This CDR3 region has 14 residues. In DNA form, the CDR3 reads TGTGCCACCAGCAGAGATCCGGGCCCCTACGAGCAGTACTTC. Protein: CATSRDPGPYEQYF. The whole variable domain, filled in from reference TRBV15 and TRBJ2-7, reads DAMVIQNPRYQVTQFGKPVTLSCSQTLNHNVMYWYQQKSSQAPKLLFHYYDKDFNNEADTPDNFQSRRPNTSFCFLDIRSPGLGDTAMYLCATSRDPGPYEQYFGPGTRLTVT.

V usage is TRBV6-5 and J usage is TRBJ1-4, with D perhaps matching TRBD1 (6 bases). Trimming removed 0 bases at V and 8 bases at J, with 16 bases between. Germline V gene data show CDR1 as MNHEY and CDR2 as SVGAGI. The CDR3 has 16 residues. The CDR3: CASSYSGAPTGEKLFF. The CDR3 DNA reads as TGTGCCAGCAGTTACTCTGGGGCCCCCACAGGGGAAAAACTGTTTTTT.

The V and J genes are TRBV15 and TRBJ2-3; 7 nucleotides align to TRBD2. Trimming at V came to 5 bases and at J to 0 bases, leaving 8 bases not matched to a gene. This CDR3 is built from 16 residues. Germline CDR1 and CDR2: LNHNV and YYDKDF (reference sequence). The CDR3 sequence: CATSSGTTTSTDTQYF. CDR3 sequence (DNA): TGTGCCACCAGCTCCGGGACTACCACTAGCACAGATACGCAGTATTTT.

This chain links TRBV4-1 with TRBJ1-2; D possibly corresponds to TRBD1 (6 bases). The CDR3 length is 15 residues. Germline V gene lookup returns CDR1 MGHRA and CDR2 YSYEKL. V dropped 0 bases and J dropped 5 bases, with 13 bases sitting between them. CDR3 sequence reads: CASSQEGGTFYGYTF. CDR3 in DNA: TGCGCCAGCAGCCAAGAAGGGGGAACCTTTTATGGCTACACCTTC.

The chain couples TRBV7-2 to TRBJ2-5; TRBD1 matches 11 bases. The J call could be wrong; TRBJ2-7 is a better fit for the DNA end. The CDR3 runs to 15 residues. Germline CDR1 and CDR2: SGHTA and FQGNSA. Here the CDR3 reads CASSPYRDRGYEQYF. The CDR3 DNA reads TGTGCCAGCAGCCCATACCGGGACAGGGGGTACGAGCAGTACTTC.

This clone was found a few times. This chain links TRBV15 with TRBJ2-7; D might be TRBD1 or TRBD2, each matching 5 bases. CDR1 and CDR2 (germline): LNHNV, YYDKDF (reference sequence). The ends were cut back, 0 bases at V and 2 bases at J, with 14 bases in the middle. The length of the CDR3 is 16 residues. The CDR3 DNA reads as TGTGCCACCAGCAGAGAGACGCCCGGGGCCCCCTACGAGCAGTACTTC. Its translation: CATSRETPGAPYEQYF. The whole variable domain, remainder taken from reference TRBV15 and TRBJ2-7, is DAMVIQNPRYQVTQFGKPVTLSCSQTLNHNVMYWYQQKSSQAPKLLFHYYDKDFNNEADTPDNFQSRRPNTSFCFLDIRSPGLGDTAMYLCATSRETPGAPYEQYFGPGTRLTVT.

The CDR3 loop is CASSLYSGVGEETQYF. The CDR3, as DNA: TGCGCCAGCAGCTTGTACTCGGGAGTCGGGGAAGAGACCCAGTACTTC. The rearrangement uses TRBV5-1 and TRBJ2-5, with D possibly matching TRBD2 (6 bases). Germline CDR1 reads SGHRS; CDR2 reads YFSETQ. The CDR3 loop spans 16 amino acids. Trimming removed 1 base at V and 3 bases at J, with 16 bases between.

The chain combines TRBV7-8 with TRBJ1-1; weak D call: TRBD1 (5 bases). The V gene lost 5 bases and the J gene lost 0 bases, with 10 bases spanning the gap. There are 14 residues in the CDR3. CDR1 is SGHVS and CDR2 is FQNEAQ in the germline V gene. CDR3 protein: CASSPGTLNTEAFF. The DNA for the CDR3 is TGTGCCAGCAGCCCGGGGACTTTGAACACTGAAGCTTTCTTT.

The CDR3 loop is CASSQAEISYNEQFF. CDR3 bases: TGTGCCAGCAGCCAAGCGGAAATCTCCTACAATGAGCAGTTCTTC. V is TRBV7-8 and J is TRBJ2-1, with D maybe TRBD2 (5 bases). This CDR3 contains 15 residues. V was cut by 5 bases and J by 0 bases, with 11 bases left in between. Germline CDR1 SGHVS, CDR2 FQNEAQ.

This chain uses TRBV11-2 with TRBJ1-5; D not resolved. The CDR3 is 14 residues long. Trimming took 3 bases from V and 2 from J, leaving 8 bases between them. CDR1 is SGHAT and CDR2 is FQNNGV in the germline V gene. CDR3 DNA: TGTGCCAGCAGCTTGGGATCGGGCAATCAGCCCCAGCATTTT. This gives the protein CASSLGSGNQPQHF.

The chain is built from TRBV11-3 and TRBJ2-3, with a possible D match to TRBD2 (6 bases). This CDR3 is built from 14 residues. From germline, CDR1 is SGHNT and CDR2 YENEEA. The germline V and J ends were trimmed by 5 bases and 5 bases, with 14 bases remaining between them. In DNA form, the CDR3 reads TGTGCCAGCAGCCCGGGACTCCCTGAAGATACGCAGTATTTT. Encoded protein: CASSPGLPEDTQYF.

The chain uses TRBV2 and TRBJ2-1; D may be TRBD2 (6 bases). Trimming removed 5 bases at V and 8 bases at J, with 19 bases between. The CDR3 runs to 15 residues. Germline V lookup: CDR1 SNHLY, CDR2 FYNNEI. CDR3 protein: CASSPISGGRDEQFF. CDR3 DNA sequence: TGTGCCAGCAGTCCAATTAGCGGAGGCAGGGATGAGCAGTTCTTC.